This T cell receptor beta chain was sequenced for a study of CD8+ T cells in alopecia areata. The wider study: The share of scalp area affected provided the severity score for treated patients.

The treatment denotes: oral pan-JAK inhibitor, 5-10 mg twice daily. A FACSAria was used to sort CD4+ and CD8+ T cells. These cells came from PBMCs. It was cDNA, reverse transcribed from extracted RNA, that served as the sequencing template. Profiled with immunoSEQ multiplex PCR; TCRdb holds only in-frame clones, not every one. The sample records 190,000 or so clones, over 45% being singletons. This CDR3 has 13 amino acids. Germline V lookup: CDR1 KGHSH, CDR2 LQKENI. Germline trimming cut 6 bases from V and 4 bases from J; bases unmatched to any gene: 6. The source was CD4+ T cells sorted from blood, collected at week 24, from a patient treated with tofacitinib. The TCR comes from a human donor with alopecia areata. The rearrangement links TRBV18 to TRBJ2-7, with 7 positions matching TRBD1. The CDR3 sequence is CASSPRGQYEQYF. CDR3 nucleotides: TGTGCCAGCTCCCCAAGGGGGCAGTACGAGCAGTACTTC.